These 8 T cell receptor beta chains came from one sample sequenced in a study of OX40 agonist ivuxolimab in advanced cancers. Only in-frame clones appear in the TCRdb table, and some are missing; sequencing was by immunoSEQ multiplex PCR. Found here are around 91,000 clones, roughly 87% of them singletons; the top ten hold 0.19%. This material consisted of CD4+ or CD8+ T cells sorted from blood, taken in a trial of the OX40 agonist ivuxolimab. The source of these receptors is an adult with an advanced solid tumor such as melanoma, head and neck, liver or kidney cancer.

This clone has a handful of counts. The chain joins TRBV2 to TRBJ2-7; weak D call: TRBD2 (5 bases). V lost 4 bases and J lost 5, with 12 bases in between. Per germline, CDR1 SNHLY and CDR2 FYNNEI. The CDR3 has 13 amino acids. CDR3 amino acids: CASSVWAGHEQYV. In nucleotides, the CDR3 is TGTGCCAGCAGTGTATGGGCGGGTCACGAGCAGTACGTC.

This sequence joins TRBV9 and TRBJ2-2, with D hard to call. Trimming took 0 bases from V and 2 from J, leaving 8 bases between them. The germline V gene encodes CDR1 SGDLS and CDR2 YYNGEE. The CDR3 contains 15 residues. CDR3 DNA sequence: TGTGCCAGCAGCGTAGTTCCAGCTAACACCGGGGAGCTGTTTTTT. It yields the protein CASSVVPANTGELFF.

The chain is built from TRBV10-3 and TRBJ2-1, with 10 positions matching TRBD1. The CDR3 runs to 14 residues. J gave up 6 bases and V 4 bases, and 3 bases lay outside the gene matches. The germline V gene has CDR1 ENHRY and CDR2 SYGVKD. The chain's CDR3 is CAISGQGAPNEQFF. CDR3 in DNA: TGTGCCATCAGTGGACAGGGGGCCCCCAATGAGCAGTTCTTC.

The CDR3 sequence: CASSRQWVGSGANVLTF. DNA for the CDR3: TGTGCCAGCAGCCGACAGTGGGTAGGCTCTGGGGCCAACGTCCTGACTTTC. V gene TRBV7-2 combines with J gene TRBJ2-6; maybe TRBD1 (5 bases). The CDR3 sequence is 17 residues long. V was trimmed by 5 bases and J by 0 bases, leaving 14 bases between them. CDR1 is SGHTA and CDR2 is FQGNSA in the germline V gene.

This chain links TRBV5-1 with TRBJ2-1; D is undetermined. CDR1 and CDR2 from the germline V gene are SGHRS and YFSETQ. The CDR3 contains 13 residues. The V end was cut by 3 bases, the J end by 8 bases, with 12 bases between. This CDR3 is CASSSSHSHEQFF. Written as DNA, the CDR3 is TGCGCCAGCAGCTCCTCCCACTCCCATGAGCAGTTCTTC. The full variable domain, rest sourced from reference TRBV5-1 and TRBJ2-1, is KAGVTQTPRYLIKTRGQQVTLSCSPISGHRSVSWYQQTPGQGLQFLFEYFSETQRNKGNFPGRFSGRQFSNSRSEMNVSTLELGDSALYLCASSSSHSHEQFFGPGTRLTVL.

This chain joins TRBV7-9 and TRBJ1-1, with TRBD1 as a possible D gene (5 bases). Trimming shortened V by 5 bases and J by 1 base, and 14 bases separated the two germline ends. The CDR3 extends over 15 amino acids. Per germline, CDR1 SEHNR and CDR2 FQNEAQ (reference sequence). CDR3 nucleotides: TGTGCCAGCAGCCGTTCCGGGACGGAGAACACTGAAGCTTTCTTT. Its translation is CASSRSGTENTEAFF.

The chain combines TRBV4-2 with TRBJ2-7; perhaps D is TRBD1 or TRBD2 (5 bases each). Germline V gene lookup returns CDR1 LGHNA and CDR2 YNFKEQ. The CDR3 runs to 12 residues. The V end was cut by 7 bases, the J end by 5 bases, with 12 bases between. CDR3: CASTGNGDEQYF. DNA of the CDR3: TGTGCCAGCACAGGGAACGGGGACGAGCAGTACTTC.

Only a few counts were recorded for this clone. This chain joins TRBV20-1 and TRBJ2-3; no firm D call. Per the germline V gene, CDR1 is DFQATT and CDR2 is SNEGSKA (reference sequence). Trimming took off 6 bases at V and 11 bases at J, with 15 bases between the two ends. The CDR3 is 11 amino acids. CDR3 coding DNA: TGCAGTGCCCTTGAGTCCCAGCGGCAGTATTTT. Its translation is CSALESQRQYF.